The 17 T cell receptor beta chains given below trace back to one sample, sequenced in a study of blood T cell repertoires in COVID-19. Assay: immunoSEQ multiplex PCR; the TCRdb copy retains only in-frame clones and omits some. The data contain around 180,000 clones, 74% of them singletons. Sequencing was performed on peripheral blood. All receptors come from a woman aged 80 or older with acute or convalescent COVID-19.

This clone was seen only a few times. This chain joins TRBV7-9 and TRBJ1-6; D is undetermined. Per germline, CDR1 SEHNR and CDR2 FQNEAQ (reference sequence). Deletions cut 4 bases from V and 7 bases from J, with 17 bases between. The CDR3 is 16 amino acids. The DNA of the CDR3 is TGTGCCAGCAGCTCCGGGGAGGCACCGGGCAATTCACCCCTCCACTTT. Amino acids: CASSSGEAPGNSPLHF.

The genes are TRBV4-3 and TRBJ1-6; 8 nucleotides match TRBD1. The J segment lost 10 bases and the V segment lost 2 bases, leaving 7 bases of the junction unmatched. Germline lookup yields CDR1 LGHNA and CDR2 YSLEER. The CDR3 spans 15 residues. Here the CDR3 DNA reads TGCGCCAGCAGCCAACAGGGGGCTACTGGGTCACCCCTCCACTTT. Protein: CASSQQGATGSPLHF.

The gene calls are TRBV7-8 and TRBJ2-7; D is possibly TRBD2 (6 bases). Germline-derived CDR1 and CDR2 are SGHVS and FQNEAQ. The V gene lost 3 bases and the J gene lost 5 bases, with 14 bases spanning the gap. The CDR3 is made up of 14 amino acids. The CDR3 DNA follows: TGTGCCAGCAGCTTGAGTGGAGGGCAGAACGAGCAGTACTTC. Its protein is CASSLSGGQNEQYF.

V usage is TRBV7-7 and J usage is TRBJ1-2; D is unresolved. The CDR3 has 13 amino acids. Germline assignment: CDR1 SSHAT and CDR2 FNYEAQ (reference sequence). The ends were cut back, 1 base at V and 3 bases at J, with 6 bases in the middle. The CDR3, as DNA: TGTGCCAGCAGCTTAGGGCAGTACTATGGCTACACCTTC. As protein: CASSLGQYYGYTF.

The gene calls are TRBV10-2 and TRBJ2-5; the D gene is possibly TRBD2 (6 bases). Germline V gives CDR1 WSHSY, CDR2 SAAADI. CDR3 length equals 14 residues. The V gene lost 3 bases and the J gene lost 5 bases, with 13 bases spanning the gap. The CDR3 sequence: CASSDSGLGETQYF. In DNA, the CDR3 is TGCGCCAGCAGTGATAGCGGTTTGGGGGAGACCCAGTACTTC.

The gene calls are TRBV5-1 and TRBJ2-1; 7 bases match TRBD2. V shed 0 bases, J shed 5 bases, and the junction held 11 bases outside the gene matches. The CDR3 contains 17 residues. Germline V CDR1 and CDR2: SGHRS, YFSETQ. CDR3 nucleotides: TGCGCCAGCAGCTTGGGGGCTAGCGGCTACCAGCACAATGAGCAGTTCTTC. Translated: CASSLGASGYQHNEQFF.

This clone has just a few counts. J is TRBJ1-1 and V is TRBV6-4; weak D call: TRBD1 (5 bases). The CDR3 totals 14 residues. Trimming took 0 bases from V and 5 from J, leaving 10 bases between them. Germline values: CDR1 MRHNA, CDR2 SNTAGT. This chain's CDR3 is CASSDSGGETEAFF. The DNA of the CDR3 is TGTGCCAGCAGTGACTCCGGGGGAGAGACTGAAGCTTTCTTT.

The CDR3 here is CASSPGDPPLHF. Written as DNA, the CDR3 is TGTGCCAGCAGTCCAGGGGACCCACCCCTCCACTTT. This sequence joins TRBV6-5 and TRBJ1-6; D is possibly TRBD1 (6 bases). V was clipped by 5 bases and J by 11 bases, with 10 bases between them. Germline CDR1 and CDR2: MNHEY and SVGAGI. This CDR3 is built from 12 residues.

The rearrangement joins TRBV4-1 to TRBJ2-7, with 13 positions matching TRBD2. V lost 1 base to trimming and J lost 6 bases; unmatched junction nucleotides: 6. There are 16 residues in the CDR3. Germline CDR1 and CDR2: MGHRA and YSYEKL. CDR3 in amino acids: CASSQGPGLAGVEQYF. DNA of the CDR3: TGCGCCAGCAGCCAAGGCCCAGGACTAGCGGGAGTCGAGCAGTACTTC.

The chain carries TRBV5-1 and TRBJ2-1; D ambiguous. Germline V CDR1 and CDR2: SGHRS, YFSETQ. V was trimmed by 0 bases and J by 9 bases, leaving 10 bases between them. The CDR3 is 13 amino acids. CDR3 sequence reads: CASSLAPGGEQFF. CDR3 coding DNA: TGCGCCAGCAGCTTGGCTCCCGGTGGTGAGCAGTTCTTC.

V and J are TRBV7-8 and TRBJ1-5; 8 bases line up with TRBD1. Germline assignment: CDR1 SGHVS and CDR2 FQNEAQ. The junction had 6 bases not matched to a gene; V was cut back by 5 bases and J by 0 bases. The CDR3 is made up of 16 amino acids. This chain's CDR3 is CASSIFQGASNQPQHF. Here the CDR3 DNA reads TGTGCCAGCAGCATATTCCAGGGGGCTAGCAATCAGCCCCAGCATTTT. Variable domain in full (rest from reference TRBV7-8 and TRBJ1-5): GAGVSQSPRYKVAKRGQDVALRCDPISGHVSLFWYQQALGQGPEFLTYFQNEAQLDKSGLPSDRFFAERPEGSVSTLKIQRTQQEDSAVYLCASSIFQGASNQPQHFGDGTRLSIL.

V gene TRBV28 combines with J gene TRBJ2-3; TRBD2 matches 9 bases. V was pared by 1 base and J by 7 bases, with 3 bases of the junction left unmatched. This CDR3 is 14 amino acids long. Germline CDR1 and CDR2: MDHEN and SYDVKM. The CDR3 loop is CASSLLGTSNTQYF. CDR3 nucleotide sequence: TGTGCCAGCAGTTTATTGGGGACTAGCAATACGCAGTATTTT.

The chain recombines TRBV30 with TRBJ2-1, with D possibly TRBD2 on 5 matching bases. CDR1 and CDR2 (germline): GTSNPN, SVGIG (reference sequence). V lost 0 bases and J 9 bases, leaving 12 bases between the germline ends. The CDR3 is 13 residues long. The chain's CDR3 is CAWSVRLLVEQFF. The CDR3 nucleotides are TGTGCCTGGAGTGTACGGTTACTAGTTGAGCAGTTCTTC.

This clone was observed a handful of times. CDR3 amino acids: CASSLYGRGNEQFF. CDR3 bases: TGTGCCAGCAGTTTATACGGGAGAGGGAATGAGCAGTTCTTC. The gene calls are TRBV27 and TRBJ2-1, with D maybe TRBD2 (6 bases). The germline CDR1 and CDR2 sequences are MNHEY and SMNVEV (reference sequence). The CDR3 runs to 14 residues. The V end lost 1 base, the J end lost 7 bases, and 11 bases lay between the germline ends.

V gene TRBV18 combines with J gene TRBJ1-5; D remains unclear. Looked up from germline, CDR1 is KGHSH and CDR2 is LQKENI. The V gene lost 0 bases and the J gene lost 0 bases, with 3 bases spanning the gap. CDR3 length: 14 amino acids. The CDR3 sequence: CASSPPYSNQPQHF. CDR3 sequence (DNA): TGTGCCAGCTCACCACCATATAGCAATCAGCCCCAGCATTTT.

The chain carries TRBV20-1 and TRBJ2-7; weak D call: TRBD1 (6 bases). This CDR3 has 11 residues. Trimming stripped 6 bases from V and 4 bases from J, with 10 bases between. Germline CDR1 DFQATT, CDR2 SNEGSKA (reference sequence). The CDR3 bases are TGCAGTGCGACGACAGGTTACGAGCAGTACTTC. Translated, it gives CSATTGYEQYF.

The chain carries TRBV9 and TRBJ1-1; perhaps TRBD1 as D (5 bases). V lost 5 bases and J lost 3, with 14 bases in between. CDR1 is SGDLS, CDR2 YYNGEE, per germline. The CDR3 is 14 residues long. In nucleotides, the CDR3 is TGTGCCAGCAGGGTCCGGGGGTCGTACACTGAAGCTTTCTTT. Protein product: CASRVRGSYTEAFF.